The sequence of this TCR beta chain was determined in a study of Graves' ophthalmopathy and Graves' hyperthyroidism. Study observations and caveats: Using 13 signatures, a model distinguished ophthalmopathy from stable hyperthyroidism, reaching just under 90% sensitivity and over 65% specificity.

As for this clonotype: Antigen: not known. This may stem from a read error, because a much larger clone lies one nucleotide away.

Scientists amplified the TCR beta CDR3 regions from RNA transcripts. HTBI primers were employed in first-round RT-PCR, then a second-round multiplex PCR followed. Each CDR3 protein is one row after TCRdb ran MiXCR on the multiplex PCR reads. The sample holds 650,000 to 800,000 distinct CDR3 sequences, about two fifths seen once. There are 15 residues in the CDR3. Germline V gives CDR1 DFQATT, CDR2 SNEGSKA (reference sequence). Sequencing was carried out using peripheral blood. This chain connects TRBV20-1 to TRBJ2-5, with 7 bases lining up with TRBD1. This clonotype was obtained from an adult man with Graves' ophthalmopathy. The CDR3 loop reads CSARDWGQRQETQHF. The CDR3 DNA follows: TGCAGTGCTAGAGATTGGGGACAGCGTCAAGAGACCCAGCACTTC.